The 23 T cell receptor beta chains in this list originate from one sample, sequenced in a study of blood T cell repertoires in COVID-19. This table comes from immunoSEQ multiplex PCR, and its TCRdb copy is limited to in-frame clones, with some not included. The sample carries about 82,000 clones, about four fifths recorded once. Sequencing was carried out using peripheral blood. Receptors originate from a woman aged 55-69 years with acute or convalescent COVID-19.

The chain uses TRBV24-1 and TRBJ2-3; 7 bases fit TRBD2. The germline CDR1 and CDR2 sequences are KGHDR and SFDVKD. The CDR3 spans 15 residues. Trimming at V came to 4 bases and at J to 4 bases, leaving 7 bases not matched to a gene. Written as DNA, the CDR3 is TGTGCCACCAGTGAACGGGACTATAACGCAGATACGCAGTATTTT. The encoded protein is CATSERDYNADTQYF.

The V and J genes are TRBV6-5 and TRBJ1-2, with a weak D call TRBD1 (5 bases). The CDR3 covers 13 residues. Germline V lookup: CDR1 MNHEY, CDR2 SVGAGI. V gave up 6 bases and J gave up 3 bases, with 11 bases separating them. The CDR3 here is CASSRGTDYGYTF. CDR3 nucleotide sequence: TGTGCCAGCAGCCGCGGGACGGACTATGGCTACACCTTC.

V gene TRBV6-5 combines with J gene TRBJ1-5; D not certain. The CDR3 totals 14 residues. The ends were cut back, 11 bases at V and 1 base at J, with 15 bases in the middle. Looked up from germline, CDR1 is MNHEY and CDR2 is SVGAGI. CDR3 amino acids: CAGSEGASNQPQHF. Here the CDR3 DNA reads TGTGCCGGATCAGAAGGAGCGAGCAATCAGCCCCAGCATTTT.

The rearrangement uses TRBV18 and TRBJ2-2; 8 bases are a match to TRBD1. Germline CDR1 reads KGHSH; CDR2 reads LQKENI. J was trimmed by 5 bases and V by 6 bases; bases with no gene match: 8. CDR3 length: 15 amino acids. CDR3 sequence (DNA): TGTGCCAGCTCTCCAGACAGGGGAAGAACCGGGGAGCTGTTTTTT. It encodes CASSPDRGRTGELFF.

The genes are TRBV7-6 and TRBJ1-4, with D tentatively TRBD1 (5 bases). The CDR3 length is 15 residues. Per germline, CDR1 SGHVS and CDR2 FNYEAQ. The V and J ends lost 1 base and 3 bases respectively, with 9 bases between them. The CDR3 loop reads CASSLEGASNEKLFF. DNA of the CDR3: TGTGCCAGCAGCTTAGAAGGGGCTTCTAATGAAAAACTGTTTTTT.

This clone showed up many times. This chain uses TRBV5-4 with TRBJ1-3; the D is unclear. The V end was cut by 1 base, the J end by 7 bases, with 9 bases between. Germline V gene data show CDR1 as SGHNT and CDR2 as YYREEE (reference sequence). The CDR3 runs 13 residues. The CDR3 coding sequence is TGTGCCAGCAGCTTGTACGGTTGGAACACCATATATTTT. Translated: CASSLYGWNTIYF.

This chain connects TRBV19 to TRBJ2-7; TRBD1 matches 8 bases. CDR1 and CDR2 from the germline V gene are LNHDA and SQIVND (reference sequence). CDR3 size: 14 residues. The trim removed 5 bases at V and 5 bases at J, leaving 8 bases unmatched. The CDR3, as DNA: TGTGCCAGTAGTCCCCGACAGGGGTTAAACGAGCAGTACTTC. This encodes CASSPRQGLNEQYF.

The V call is TRBV30, the J call TRBJ1-5, with D uncertain. The CDR3 has 13 amino acids. V lost 1 base to trimming and J lost 5 bases, with 9 bases between them. The germline V gene has CDR1 GTSNPN and CDR2 SVGIG (reference sequence). CDR3 sequence (DNA): TGTGCCTGGAGTGCCGGGTCTCATCAGCCCCAGCATTTT. It encodes CAWSAGSHQPQHF.

The V and J genes are TRBV18 and TRBJ1-5; 9 bases are a match to TRBD1. V lost 4 bases and J lost 7; bases outside the gene matches: 11. The CDR3 contains 16 residues. Germline values: CDR1 KGHSH, CDR2 LQKENI. CDR3 sequence reads: CASSRTTGTGLQPQHF. DNA for the CDR3: TGTGCCAGCTCACGTACCACCGGGACAGGGCTGCAGCCCCAGCATTTT.

The gene calls are TRBV7-9 and TRBJ1-6, with 9 bases aligning to TRBD1. V gave up 5 bases and J gave up 5 bases; unmatched junction bases: 7. The CDR3 has 16 amino acids. CDR1 is SEHNR and CDR2 is FQNEAQ in the germline V gene (reference sequence). CDR3 sequence reads: CASSLDRGWNNSPLHF. CDR3 DNA sequence: TGTGCCAGCAGCCTAGACAGGGGGTGGAATAATTCACCCCTCCACTTT.

This clone was observed a handful of times. The rearrangement uses TRBV7-9 and TRBJ1-1, with D tentatively TRBD1 (5 bases). This CDR3 is 13 amino acids long. The V end was cut by 2 bases, the J end by 4 bases, with 8 bases between. Germline V gene sequence: CDR1 SEHNR, CDR2 FQNEAQ (reference sequence). The CDR3 here is CASSLQGGTEAFF. Here the CDR3 DNA reads TGTGCCAGCAGCTTACAGGGCGGCACTGAAGCTTTCTTT. The full variable domain, with the rest looked up from reference TRBV7-9 and TRBJ1-1, is DTGVSQNPRHKITKRGQNVTFRCDPISEHNRLYWYRQTLGQGPEFLTYFQNEAQLEKSRLLSDRFSAERPKGSFSTLEIQRTEQGDSAMYLCASSLQGGTEAFFGQGTRLTVV.

The rearrangement joins TRBV11-2 to TRBJ2-1; no clear D. The CDR3 consists of 13 residues. Per the germline V gene, CDR1 is SGHAT and CDR2 is FQNNGV. Trimming removed 5 bases from V and 6 bases from J, with 11 bases in between. This CDR3 reads CASSQRPGNEQFF. In DNA form, the CDR3 reads TGTGCCAGCAGCCAACGCCCGGGCAATGAGCAGTTCTTC.

The J gene is TRBJ2-3, the V gene TRBV5-4, with 14 bases lining up with TRBD2. The ends lost 4 bases at V and 4 bases at J; junction bases unmatched: 5. CDR3 size: 16 residues. Germline V gene data show CDR1 as SGHNT and CDR2 as YYREEE (reference sequence). CDR3 amino acids: CASSDRLAGGADTQYF. As DNA, the CDR3 is TGTGCCAGCAGCGATCGACTAGCGGGAGGGGCAGATACGCAGTATTTT. Full variable domain (missing parts from reference TRBV5-4 and TRBJ2-3): ETGVTQSPTHLIKTRGQQVTLRCSSQSGHNTVSWYQQALGQGPQFIFQYYREEENGRGNFPPRFSGLQFPNYSSELNVNALELDDSALYLCASSDRLAGGADTQYFGPGTRLTVL.

The chain uses TRBV20-1 and TRBJ2-4; no firm D call. Per germline, CDR1 DFQATT and CDR2 SNEGSKA (reference sequence). CDR3 length: 11 residues. V shed 0 bases and J shed 8 bases, with 5 bases lying between them. The CDR3 protein is CSARDHDIQYF. CDR3 in DNA: TGCAGTGCTAGAGATCATGACATTCAGTACTTC.

The rearrangement joins TRBV4-2 to TRBJ1-2, with D possibly matching TRBD1 (5 bases). Trimming shortened V by 0 bases and J by 2 bases, and 10 bases separated the two germline ends. Germline CDR1 LGHNA, CDR2 YNFKEQ. CDR3 length equals 15 residues. The CDR3 sequence is CASSQDPGINYGYTF. The CDR3 DNA is TGTGCCAGCAGCCAAGATCCAGGGATCAACTATGGCTACACCTTC.

The V and J genes are TRBV7-9 and TRBJ1-4, with 7 positions matching TRBD1. There are 14 residues in the CDR3. J was trimmed by 8 bases and V by 5 bases; bases with no gene match: 8. The germline V gene has CDR1 SEHNR and CDR2 FQNEAQ (reference sequence). CDR3 nucleotide sequence: TGTGCCAGCAGCGACCGGGACAGCGTCGAAAAACTGTTTTTT. It specifies CASSDRDSVEKLFF.

The chain joins TRBV28 to TRBJ1-3; D might be TRBD1 (5 bases). The CDR3 is 15 amino acids. V was trimmed by 3 bases and J by 4 bases, leaving 13 bases between them. Germline loops: CDR1 MDHEN, CDR2 SYDVKM. The CDR3 loop reads CASSLGGSEGNTIYF. Here the CDR3 DNA reads TGTGCCAGCAGTTTGGGGGGATCTGAAGGAAACACCATATATTTT.

J is TRBJ1-2 and V is TRBV28; 8 bases agree with TRBD1. V was clipped by 4 bases and J by 8 bases; unmatched bases: 9. Germline V gives CDR1 MDHEN, CDR2 SYDVKM. The CDR3 extends over 14 amino acids. As DNA, the CDR3 is TGTGCCAGCAGTTCTCGGACAGGGCTGGGGGGCTACACCTTC. This encodes CASSSRTGLGGYTF.

J is TRBJ2-7 and V is TRBV27; 12 nucleotides match TRBD1. Germline-derived CDR1 and CDR2 are MNHEY and SMNVEV (reference sequence). The CDR3 is 17 amino acids. V trimming: 2 bases; J trimming: 3 bases; junction bases outside the gene matches: 8. The CDR3 reads CASSLRGQGAGFYEQYF. The CDR3 nucleotides read TGTGCCAGCAGTTTAAGGGGACAGGGGGCTGGTTTCTACGAGCAGTACTTC.

The sample holds one count of this clone. Here the CDR3 DNA reads TGCAGCGGAGGGCTGAACACTGAAGCTTTCTTT. Its translation: CSGGLNTEAFF. The V call is TRBV29-1, the J call TRBJ1-1; D is unresolved. The length of the CDR3 is 11 residues. The germline V gene has CDR1 SQVTM and CDR2 ANQGSEA. Deletions cut 7 bases from V and 0 bases from J, with 6 bases between.

This clone has just one count. The V and J genes are TRBV12-5 and TRBJ2-2; tentative D call: TRBD1 (7 bases). The germline V and J ends were trimmed by 6 bases and 2 bases, with 16 bases remaining between them. CDR1 is LGHNT, CDR2 FRNRAP, per germline. The CDR3 length is 16 residues. The CDR3 sequence: CASGPRQGGNTGELFF. Here the CDR3 DNA reads TGTGCTAGTGGCCCCAGACAGGGAGGCAACACCGGGGAGCTGTTTTTT. The entire variable domain, with the rest obtained from reference TRBV12-5 and TRBJ2-2, is as follows: DARVTQTPRHKVTEMGQEVTMRCQPILGHNTVFWYRQTMMQGLELLAYFRNRAPLDDSGMPKDRFSAEMPDATLATLKIQPSEPRDSAVYFCASGPRQGGNTGELFFGEGSRLTVL.

This sequence joins TRBV6-5 and TRBJ2-3; perhaps TRBD2 as D (5 bases). The CDR3 runs to 13 residues. Deletions cut 7 bases from V and 6 bases from J, with 14 bases between. Germline V gene lookup returns CDR1 MNHEY and CDR2 SVGAGI. The CDR3 region is CASMNRVADTQYF. The CDR3 coding sequence is TGTGCCAGCATGAATCGTGTAGCGGATACGCAGTATTTT.

This clone was seen only once. The rearrangement joins TRBV10-3 to TRBJ1-5; D is ambiguous. The CDR3 covers 16 residues. Germline V gives CDR1 ENHRY, CDR2 SYGVKD. V gave up 8 bases and J gave up 1 base, with 18 bases separating them. In DNA, the CDR3 is TGTGCCATCTCAGTGGAACCCCCGGGGAGCAATCAGCCCCAGCATTTT. Translating it yields CAISVEPPGSNQPQHF.